This T cell receptor (beta chain) stems from a study of T cells in Graves' hyperthyroidism and ophthalmopathy. From RNA transcripts, TCR beta CDR3 regions were amplified. HTBI primers were the set used in a first-round RT-PCR of the TCR CDR3. Each CDR3 protein gets one entry after TCRdb re-called the multiplex PCR reads with MiXCR. The top ten hold 30% to 40% of the sample, which has hundreds of thousands of distinct CDR3 sequences, just over 35% seen once. This CDR3 region has 15 residues. V dropped 8 bases and J dropped 7; count of bases not matched to a gene: 12. Sequencing was done on a sample of blood. The V gene is TRBV12-3 or TRBV12-4, the J gene TRBJ2-2; 8 bases are a match to TRBD1. This clonotype was sampled from a woman aged 40 to 50 with Graves' hyperthyroidism. The CDR3 protein is CASAVTGGFVGELFF. The DNA for the CDR3 is TGTGCCAGCGCAGTCACAGGGGGTTTCGTCGGGGAGCTGTTTTTT.